Below, 18 T cell receptor beta chains from the same sample are listed, as sequenced in a study of T-cell reconstitution after alpha-beta-depleted transplantation in children. Unique molecular identifiers were incorporated into the prepared TCRbeta library. TCRdb processed the PCR reads anew with MiXCR; each CDR3 protein has one entry. The data hold roughly 590,000 distinct CDR3 sequences, with over 15% observed a single time. This specimen was PBMCs from the stem cell graft donor, taken from the stem cell graft. The receptors stem from a human donor who donated a stem cell graft to a child with acute myeloid leukemia.

Worth noting for this clonotype: A read error may explain this, as a much larger clone is one base away. The chain joins TRBV29-1 to TRBJ1-2; TRBD1 matches at 8 bases. The CDR3 consists of 12 residues. Germline V gives CDR1 SQVTM, CDR2 ANQGSEA. V lost 1 base, J lost 7 bases, and 2 bases stayed unmatched. The CDR3 bases are TGCAGCGTTGAAGCAGGGGGCCGTGGCTACACCTTC. It codes for CSVEAGGRGYTF.

Here the CDR3 reads CASSSNTANTGELFF. The CDR3 coding sequence is TGTGCCAGCAGCTCAAACACAGCGAACACCGGGGAGCTGTTTTTT. The chain has TRBV7-2 and TRBJ2-2; no firm D call. CDR3 length: 15 amino acids. The ends were cut back, 4 bases at V and 0 bases at J, with 9 bases in the middle. CDR1 is SGHTA and CDR2 is FQGNSA in the germline V gene.

This clonotype was counted many times. The V call is TRBV9, the J call TRBJ2-2; 7 nucleotides agree with TRBD1. Germline V gives CDR1 SGDLS, CDR2 YYNGEE. The CDR3 is 15 amino acids. V was pared by 3 bases and J by 5 bases, with 7 bases of the junction left unmatched. The CDR3: CASSAQGRRTGELFF. The CDR3 DNA reads TGTGCCAGCAGCGCACAGGGGCGGAGGACCGGGGAGCTGTTTTTT.

This clonotype was found many times. This chain uses TRBV29-1 with TRBJ1-1, with a tentative D call TRBD1 (5 bases). With 7 bases removed from V and 2 bases from J, the gap between germline ends came to 14 bases. Germline CDR1 SQVTM, CDR2 ANQGSEA. This CDR3 contains 13 residues. CDR3 in amino acids: CSAQPTDNTEAFF. In DNA form, the CDR3 reads TGCAGCGCCCAGCCGACAGATAACACTGAAGCTTTCTTT.

The table lists this clonotype with a few counts. This rearrangement joins TRBV15 to TRBJ2-3; D is perhaps TRBD2 (5 bases). This CDR3 contains 15 residues. The V gene lost 8 bases and the J gene lost 3 bases, with 18 bases spanning the gap. Germline loops: CDR1 LNHNV, CDR2 YYDKDF (reference sequence). CDR3 loop: CATARDISGTDTQYF. The CDR3, as DNA: TGTGCCACCGCTAGAGACATATCGGGGACAGATACGCAGTATTTT. The full variable domain, completed using reference TRBV15 and TRBJ2-3, is DAMVIQNPRYQVTQFGKPVTLSCSQTLNHNVMYWYQQKSSQAPKLLFHYYDKDFNNEADTPDNFQSRRPNTSFCFLDIRSPGLGDTAMYLCATARDISGTDTQYFGPGTRLTVL.

This clonotype has a handful of counts. This chain links TRBV6-5 with TRBJ1-1, with D maybe TRBD1 (6 bases). CDR1 MNHEY and CDR2 SVGAGI come from the germline V gene. Trimming stripped 2 bases from V and 4 bases from J, with 11 bases between. This CDR3 contains 14 residues. The CDR3, as DNA: TGTGCCAGCAGTTACCGGGGGCCTGGCACTGAAGCTTTCTTT. Protein: CASSYRGPGTEAFF.

This clonotype has more than one count but fewer than ten. The chain links TRBV7-8 to TRBJ2-7; D unresolved. Germline lookup yields CDR1 SGHVS and CDR2 FQNEAQ. The germline V and J ends were trimmed by 1 base and 3 bases, with 7 bases remaining between them. CDR3 length: 13 amino acids. The CDR3 region is CASSLDPVYEQYV. CDR3 in DNA: TGTGCCAGCAGCTTAGACCCCGTCTACGAGCAGTACGTC.

This clonotype has ten or more counts. The chain joins TRBV20-1 to TRBJ2-1; D tentatively fits TRBD1 or TRBD2 (5 bases each). The CDR3 is made up of 12 amino acids. V lost 1 base and J 8 bases, leaving 9 bases between the germline ends. The germline gives CDR1 DFQATT, CDR2 SNEGSKA (reference sequence). In nucleotides, the CDR3 is TGCAGTGCTAGAGGGGACCGGGATGAGCAGTTCTTC. Encoded protein: CSARGDRDEQFF.

A few counts support this clonotype. The chain combines TRBV12-3 or TRBV12-4 with TRBJ2-1; 8 bases are a match to TRBD2. The ends lost 2 bases at V and 2 bases at J; junction bases unmatched: 5. This CDR3 is 16 amino acids long. The CDR3 is CASSLQSGGPYNEQFF. The DNA of the CDR3 is TGTGCCAGCAGTTTACAAAGCGGGGGACCCTACAATGAGCAGTTCTTC.

The chain couples TRBV19 to TRBJ2-1; 16 bases fit TRBD2. Germline-derived CDR1 and CDR2 are LNHDA and SQIVND (reference sequence). The V segment lost 7 bases and the J segment 1 base; nucleotides outside the gene matches: 7. This CDR3 region has 18 residues. CDR3: CASKSGLAGGRSYNEQFF. CDR3 coding DNA: TGTGCCAGTAAGTCGGGACTAGCGGGGGGGCGATCCTACAATGAGCAGTTCTTC.

This clonotype was seen repeatedly, ten times or more. The V and J genes are TRBV12-3 or TRBV12-4 and TRBJ1-1, with D perhaps matching TRBD1 (5 bases). Trimming took 5 bases from V and 4 from J, leaving 11 bases between them. This CDR3 has 13 residues. The DNA of the CDR3 is TGTGCCAGCAGTCAGGGCTCGGGCACTGAAGCTTTCTTT. Its protein product is CASSQGSGTEAFF.

As concerns this clonotype: This could be a read error, since a much larger clone is one nucleotide away. CDR3 coding DNA: TGTGCCAGCAGACCCGGGAGGAACACTGAAGCTTTCTTT. Amino acid sequence: CASRPGRNTEAFF. The chain recombines TRBV12-3 or TRBV12-4 with TRBJ1-1; D ambiguous. The V and J ends lost 6 bases and 1 base respectively, with 9 bases between them. The CDR3 sequence is 13 residues long.

This clonotype has a count of ten or more. The rearrangement uses TRBV7-2 and TRBJ2-3, with D possibly TRBD1 on 6 matching bases. Trimming removed 5 bases at V and 2 bases at J, with 17 bases between. Germline lookup yields CDR1 SGHTA and CDR2 FQGNSA. The length of the CDR3 is 16 residues. CDR3 amino acids: CASSITPGVTTDTQYF. The CDR3 coding sequence is TGTGCCAGCAGCATCACTCCAGGGGTCACCACAGATACGCAGTATTTT. Complete variable domain (other parts from reference TRBV7-2 and TRBJ2-3): GAGVSQSPSNKVTEKGKDVELRCDPISGHTALYWYRQSLGQGLEFLIYFQGNSAPDKSGLPSDRFSAERTGGSVSTLTIQRTQQEDSAVYLCASSITPGVTTDTQYFGPGTRLTVL.

This clonotype was found many times. The rearrangement joins TRBV7-2 to TRBJ2-1; no clear D gene. This CDR3 contains 13 residues. The germline V and J ends were trimmed by 0 bases and 9 bases, with 9 bases remaining between them. Germline V CDR1 and CDR2: SGHTA, FQGNSA. The CDR3: CASSLADRGEQFF. In nucleotides, the CDR3 is TGTGCCAGCAGCTTAGCGGACCGTGGTGAGCAGTTCTTC.

This clonotype was seen many times. The V gene is TRBV29-1, the J gene TRBJ1-1, with no clear D. This CDR3 comprises 10 residues. Germline V gene sequence: CDR1 SQVTM, CDR2 ANQGSEA. V shed 4 bases and J shed 5 bases, with 5 bases lying between them. Here the CDR3 reads CSVAGTEAFF. DNA of the CDR3: TGCAGCGTTGCTGGGACTGAAGCTTTCTTT.

This clonotype occurred a few times. The V gene is TRBV29-1, the J gene TRBJ2-1; weak D call: TRBD1 (5 bases). CDR3 length: 13 amino acids. CDR1 is SQVTM and CDR2 is ANQGSEA in the germline V gene. Trimming took 4 bases from V and 4 from J, leaving 11 bases between them. CDR3 sequence: CSVALTEYNEQFF. DNA for the CDR3: TGCAGCGTTGCCCTGACAGAGTACAATGAGCAGTTCTTC.

V usage is TRBV20-1 and J usage is TRBJ2-2; 7 nucleotides agree with TRBD1. CDR1 is DFQATT, CDR2 SNEGSKA, per germline (reference sequence). The CDR3 is 15 amino acids. The trim removed 7 bases at V and 5 bases at J, leaving 13 bases unmatched. The DNA for the CDR3 is TGCAGTGTATCCCTACAGGGGAAAAGAACCGGGGAGCTGTTTTTT. It is translated as CSVSLQGKRTGELFF.

This chain uses TRBV7-9 with TRBJ2-7; the match to TRBD1 covers 7 bases. Germline trimming cut 5 bases from V and 1 base from J; bases unmatched to any gene: 5. CDR1 and CDR2 from the germline V gene are SEHNR and FQNEAQ (reference sequence). CDR3 length: 14 amino acids. DNA for the CDR3: TGTGCCAGCAGCCCGCCGGGACAGTCCTACGAGCAGTACTTC. The encoded protein is CASSPPGQSYEQYF.